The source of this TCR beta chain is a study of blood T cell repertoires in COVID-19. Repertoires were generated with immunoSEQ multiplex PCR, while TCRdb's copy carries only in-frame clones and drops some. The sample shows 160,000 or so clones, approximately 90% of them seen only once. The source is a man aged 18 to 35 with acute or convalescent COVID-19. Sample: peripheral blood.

The CDR3 is CASGSPGTGGETQYF. CDR3 coding DNA: TGTGCTAGTGGATCGCCGGGGACAGGGGGAGAGACCCAGTACTTC. The rearrangement links TRBV12-5 to TRBJ2-5, with 11 bases matching TRBD1. Germline V CDR1 and CDR2: LGHNT, FRNRAP. V trimming: 6 bases; J trimming: 4 bases; junction bases outside the gene matches: 7. The length of the CDR3 is 15 residues.